This TCR beta chain comes out of a study of technical replicates of blood from a handful of donors. The germline V gene encodes CDR1 SGDLS and CDR2 YYNGEE. The length of the CDR3 is 16 residues. Trimming cost V 4 bases and J 0 bases, with 14 bases left between them. Sequenced by immunoSEQ multiplex PCR; TCRdb stores in-frame clones only, minus some. The table has 75,000 or so clones, approximately 95% seen once. The specimen sequenced was T cells isolated from PBMCs. The receptor was derived from a human donor in good health. The chain couples TRBV9 to TRBJ2-4; D is ambiguous. CDR3: CASSLRKNRAKNIQYF. DNA for the CDR3: TGTGCCAGCAGCCTCAGAAAAAACCGAGCCAAAAACATTCAGTACTTC.